The 18 T cell receptor beta chains in this list originate from one sample, sequenced in a study of blood T cell repertoires in COVID-19. The repertoire was sequenced with immunoSEQ multiplex PCR; TCRdb's copy has only in-frame clones and lacks some. The data hold more than 60,000 clones, with around 80% observed a single time. The material sequenced was peripheral blood. These receptors all come from a man in his sixties with acute or convalescent COVID-19.

The chain employs TRBV7-9 and TRBJ2-7, with unresolved D. The CDR3 extends over 12 amino acids. The V gene's germline CDR1 is SEHNR and CDR2 FQNEAQ (reference sequence). Trimming shortened V by 5 bases and J by 6 bases, and 11 bases separated the two germline ends. The CDR3 loop reads CASSPQASEQYF. CDR3 in DNA: TGTGCCAGCAGCCCCCAGGCGTCCGAGCAGTACTTC.

This sequence joins TRBV28 and TRBJ1-2; 10 bases align to TRBD1. The CDR3 is 16 residues long. With 2 bases clipped from V and 4 bases from J, the junction kept 7 bases outside the gene matches. Germline values: CDR1 MDHEN, CDR2 SYDVKM. In DNA form, the CDR3 reads TGTGCCAGCAGTTTAGGGGGACAGGGGTTCTTCTATGGCTACACCTTC. As protein: CASSLGGQGFFYGYTF.

The chain uses TRBV9 and TRBJ2-2, with 8 bases matching TRBD2. The ends lost 0 bases at V and 7 bases at J; junction bases unmatched: 5. The CDR3 has 15 amino acids. Germline CDR1 and CDR2: SGDLS and YYNGEE. As DNA, the CDR3 is TGTGCCAGCAGCGTAGCACTAGCGGCAGACGGGGAGCTGTTTTTT. This translates into CASSVALAADGELFF.

The chain couples TRBV19 to TRBJ2-3; TRBD1 is a possible D gene (5 bases). The ends were cut back, 5 bases at V and 4 bases at J, with 13 bases in the middle. This CDR3 spans 14 amino acids. Germline values: CDR1 LNHDA, CDR2 SQIVND (reference sequence). In nucleotides, the CDR3 is TGTGCCAGTAGTCAGGGTCCTGGCTCAGATACGCAGTATTTT. This gives the protein CASSQGPGSDTQYF.

The chain employs TRBV28 and TRBJ2-2; 9 bases are shared with TRBD1. The V segment lost 3 bases and the J segment 4 bases; nucleotides outside the gene matches: 6. Germline V gene lookup returns CDR1 MDHEN and CDR2 SYDVKM. This CDR3 region has 16 residues. The CDR3 DNA reads as TGTGCCAGCAGTTTTGGACAGGGGAGAGGCACCGGGGAGCTGTTTTTT. Translation gives CASSFGQGRGTGELFF.

The rearrangement joins TRBV29-1 to TRBJ2-3, with 10 bases fitting TRBD2. After removal of 3 bases from V and 4 bases from J, the junction contained 1 base not matched to a gene. In germline, CDR1 is SQVTM, CDR2 ANQGSEA. The CDR3 runs 13 residues. The CDR3 loop reads CSVESGGADTQYF. DNA for the CDR3: TGCAGCGTTGAGAGCGGGGGGGCAGATACGCAGTATTTT.

The chain links TRBV9 to TRBJ1-1; no clear D. The CDR3 is made up of 14 amino acids. Trimming removed 4 bases at V and 1 base at J, with 11 bases between. Germline CDR1 is SGDLS and CDR2 is YYNGEE. CDR3 sequence: CASSMTHSNTEAFF. The DNA for the CDR3 is TGTGCCAGCAGCATGACACACTCGAACACTGAAGCTTTCTTT.

The chain joins TRBV25-1 to TRBJ1-1; no firm D call. The germline gives CDR1 MGHDK, CDR2 SYGVNS. V was clipped by 8 bases and J by 8 bases, with 15 bases between them. CDR3 size: 12 residues. The CDR3 sequence is CASLPSAGEAFF. In nucleotides, the CDR3 is TGTGCCAGCCTTCCTTCGGCAGGAGAAGCTTTCTTT.

The V gene is TRBV6-5, the J gene TRBJ2-1; 9 positions agree with TRBD2. Germline lookup yields CDR1 MNHEY and CDR2 SVGAGI. CDR3 length equals 15 residues. V lost 3 bases, J lost 15 bases, and 15 bases stayed unmatched. The CDR3 protein is CASSYQREEFYMRFF. DNA of the CDR3: TGTGCCAGCAGTTATCAGCGGGAGGAATTTTATATGAGGTTCTTC.

V and J are TRBV15 and TRBJ2-2; TRBD1 might be the D (5 bases). The V end lost 0 bases, the J end lost 1 base, and 6 bases lay between the germline ends. The CDR3 loop spans 15 amino acids. Germline V gene lookup returns CDR1 LNHNV and CDR2 YYDKDF (reference sequence). CDR3: CATSREDMNTGELFF. CDR3 DNA sequence: TGTGCCACCAGCAGAGAGGACATGAACACCGGGGAGCTGTTTTTT.

This sequence joins TRBV6-5 and TRBJ2-1; weak D call: TRBD1 (5 bases). Germline V lookup: CDR1 MNHEY, CDR2 SVGAGI. CDR3 length: 12 amino acids. Trimming removed 8 bases at V and 4 bases at J, with 9 bases between. This chain's CDR3 is CASGRQYNEQFF. For the CDR3, the DNA is TGTGCCAGCGGACGACAGTACAATGAGCAGTTCTTC.

The chain carries TRBV14 and TRBJ2-2; a weak D match, TRBD2 (5 bases). CDR3 size: 14 residues. Germline V CDR1 and CDR2: SGHDN, FVKESK. V gave up 1 base and J gave up 5 bases, with 8 bases separating them. The CDR3 coding sequence is TGTGCCAGCAGCCAAGTTTCGGGGACCGGGGAGCTGTTTTTT. This gives the protein CASSQVSGTGELFF.

A single count supports this clone. This chain links TRBV5-1 with TRBJ2-5; TRBD1 is a possible D gene (6 bases). V lost 3 bases and J 3 bases, leaving 15 bases between the germline ends. This CDR3 region has 15 residues. In germline, CDR1 is SGHRS, CDR2 YFSETQ. The CDR3 loop is CASSSTGMGEETQYF. The CDR3 nucleotides are TGCGCCAGCAGCTCCACAGGGATGGGGGAAGAGACCCAGTACTTC.

This chain joins TRBV6-5 and TRBJ2-3, with a tentative D call TRBD2 (5 bases). V was pared by 6 bases and J by 6 bases, with 13 bases between. The CDR3 is made up of 13 amino acids. In germline, CDR1 is MNHEY, CDR2 SVGAGI. Here the CDR3 reads CASSLFWRDTQYF. In DNA, the CDR3 is TGTGCCAGCAGCCTCTTTTGGAGGGATACGCAGTATTTT.

The chain has TRBV7-9 and TRBJ2-1; TRBD1 aligns across 9 bases. The V gene end was trimmed by 3 bases and the J gene end by 6 bases; junction bases not matched to a gene: 9. Germline assignment: CDR1 SEHNR and CDR2 FQNEAQ (reference sequence). The CDR3 loop spans 16 amino acids. For the CDR3, the DNA is TGTGCCAGCAGCTTCTACGTCGGGACAGGGTCCAATGAGCAGTTCTTC. Amino acids: CASSFYVGTGSNEQFF.

The chain uses TRBV28 and TRBJ1-1; the D is unclear. Trimming removed 3 bases at V and 7 bases at J, with 21 bases between. The CDR3 is 16 amino acids. Germline CDR1 and CDR2: MDHEN and SYDVKM. CDR3 region: CASSFPTGMVTGEAFF. CDR3 in DNA: TGTGCCAGCAGTTTCCCGACGGGTATGGTGACTGGTGAAGCTTTCTTT.

The chain employs TRBV6-5 and TRBJ1-6; no reliable D call. In germline, CDR1 is MNHEY, CDR2 SVGAGI. This CDR3 comprises 14 residues. V lost 7 bases and J lost 9, with 16 bases in between. As DNA, the CDR3 is TGTGCCAGCACCCCCAGGCGCAATGGTTCACCCCTCCACTTT. Amino acids: CASTPRRNGSPLHF.

This chain uses TRBV6-5 with TRBJ1-5; TRBD1 aligns across 11 bases. V lost 6 bases, J lost 7 bases, and 2 bases stayed unmatched. Germline CDR1 MNHEY, CDR2 SVGAGI. This CDR3 has 13 residues. Here the CDR3 reads CASSGTGGQPQHF. The DNA for the CDR3 is TGTGCCAGCAGCGGGACAGGGGGACAGCCCCAGCATTTT.